The present entry profiles one T cell receptor beta chain with its context. The record originates from a study of blood T cell repertoires in COVID-19. Study-wide background: Donors in the United States, Italy and Spain gave samples during acute or convalescent COVID-19.

Seattle participants joined during active infection and were tracked over time. From germline, CDR1 is SGDLS and CDR2 YYNGEE. The CDR3 contains 16 residues. Germline trimming cut 0 bases from V and 2 bases from J; bases unmatched to any gene: 7. In the original workflow: Reference gene primer amplification in the assay estimated nucleated cell counts. Here immunoSEQ multiplex PCR was the method, and the copy in TCRdb shows in-frame clones only, minus some. That table gives V, J and clone size, and the DNA gave D and trimming. The sample contains about 340,000 clones, about 87% of which appear only once.

The TCR originated in a woman aged 50 to 65 with COVID-19, enrolled during active disease. V and J are TRBV9 and TRBJ2-5; TRBD2 agrees at 7 bases. The sequencing input was peripheral blood. DNA of the CDR3: TGTGCCAGCAGCGTAGGGGAGGGCCTCCGACAAGAGACCCAGTACTTC. This codes for CASSVGEGLRQETQYF.